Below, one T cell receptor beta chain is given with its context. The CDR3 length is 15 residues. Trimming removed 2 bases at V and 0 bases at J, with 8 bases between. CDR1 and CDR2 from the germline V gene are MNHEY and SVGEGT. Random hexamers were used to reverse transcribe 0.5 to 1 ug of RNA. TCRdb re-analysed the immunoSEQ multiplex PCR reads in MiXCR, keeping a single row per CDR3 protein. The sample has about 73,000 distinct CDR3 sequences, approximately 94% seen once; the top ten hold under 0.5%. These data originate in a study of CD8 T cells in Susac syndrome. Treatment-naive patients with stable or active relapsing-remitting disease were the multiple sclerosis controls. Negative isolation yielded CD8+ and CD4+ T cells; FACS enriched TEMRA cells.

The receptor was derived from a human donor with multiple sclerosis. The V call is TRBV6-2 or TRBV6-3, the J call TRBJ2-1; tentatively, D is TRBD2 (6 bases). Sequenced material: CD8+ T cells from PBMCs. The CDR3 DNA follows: TGTGCCAGCAGTTACGGGGGGAGCTCCTACAATGAGCAGTTCTTC. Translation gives CASSYGGSSYNEQFF.